These 12 T cell receptor beta chains originate from one sample sequenced in a study of T cells in women clearing cervical HPV infection. The method was immunoSEQ multiplex PCR; TCRdb's version includes in-frame clones alone and lacks a portion of them. This listing includes around 35,000 clones. Sequenced sample: blood buffy coat. These receptors were obtained from a woman between 18 and 70 years old with a cervical HPV16 infection that either progressed to CIN3+ or cleared (not recorded which).

Incomplete CDR3 DNA: TGTGCCAGCAGTTTGGCCGGCACAGATACG. Translated, it gives CASSLAGTDT. The full-length CDR3 reads as CASSLAGTDTQYF. The chain uses TRBV28 and TRBJ2-3, with D hard to call. The read halts 3 residues ahead of the CDR3 end, with the missing end drawn from the germline J gene. The CDR3 is 13 amino acids. V was pared by 3 bases and J by 1 base, with 5 bases between. The germline CDR1 and CDR2 sequences are MDHEN and SYDVKM. The whole variable domain, remainder taken from reference TRBV28 and TRBJ2-3, is DVKVTQSSRYLVKRTGEKVFLECVQDMDHENMFWYRQDPGLGLRLIYFSYDVKMKEKGDIPEGYSVSREKKERFSLILESASTNQTSMYLCASSLAGTDTQYFGPGTRLTVL.

Details on this clone: Read coverage stops 3 residues before the CDR3 terminus; the germline J gene supplies the remainder. This sequence joins TRBV30 and TRBJ2-1; tentatively, D is TRBD2 (6 bases). CDR3 length equals 11 residues. Trimming removed 8 bases at V and 9 bases at J, with 14 bases between. Germline CDR1 GTSNPN, CDR2 SVGIG (reference sequence). CDR3 DNA (partial): TGTGCCGGGGGGAAGGGCTTTGAG. Amino acids: CAGGKGFE. The whole CDR3 sequence is CAGGKGFEQFF.

Regarding this clone: The CDR3 end is not reached by the read, which stops 3 residues before it; the germline J gene fills it in. The chain has TRBV7-9 and TRBJ1-2, with a possible D match to TRBD1 (6 bases). CDR3 length: 15 amino acids. Germline V gene lookup returns CDR1 SEHNR and CDR2 FQNEAQ (reference sequence). Here the CDR3 reads CASSLVATGFYDYTF. Partial CDR3 DNA: TGTGCCAGCAGCTTAGTAGCGACAGGATTTTACGAC.

A note on this clone: The CDR3 goes on 3 residues after the read ends, and that part is filled in from the germline J gene. This rearrangement joins TRBV28 to TRBJ2-7; no definite D call. The CDR3 has 14 amino acids. Germline values: CDR1 MDHEN, CDR2 SYDVKM. Trimming removed 3 bases at V and 2 bases at J, with 11 bases between. CDR3 amino acids: CASSLGQPPYEQYF. Incomplete CDR3 DNA: TGTGCCAGCAGTTTGGGCCAACCCCCCTACGAG.

Worth noting for this clone: The read terminates 3 residues ahead of where the CDR3 ends, so the germline J gene completes it. The chain couples TRBV5-6 to TRBJ1-4; possibly TRBD1 for D (6 bases). V lost 0 bases, J lost 5 bases, and 11 bases lay in between. The CDR3 extends over 15 amino acids. CDR1 is SGHDT, CDR2 YYEEEE, per germline. The CDR3 sequence is CASSLGVGQNEKLFF. CDR3 bases read: TGTGCCAGCAGCTTGGGGGTTGGACAGAATGAAAAA.

As regards this clone: Read data end 3 residues before the CDR3 end; the end is taken from the germline J gene. The chain has TRBV5-6 and TRBJ2-3; 10 bases line up with TRBD2. The J segment lost 4 bases and the V segment lost 4 bases, leaving 6 bases of the junction unmatched. This CDR3 is built from 15 residues. Per germline, CDR1 SGHDT and CDR2 YYEEEE. Partial CDR3 DNA: TGTGCCAGCAGCCAAGGACTAGCGGCCGCAGATACG. Translated: CASSQGLAAADT. The CDR3, in full, reads CASSQGLAAADTQYF.

With regard to this clone: The read ends 3 residues early relative to the CDR3; the germline J gene fills the gap. The chain has TRBV28 and TRBJ1-2, with D possibly TRBD1 on 6 matching bases. Germline-derived CDR1 and CDR2 are MDHEN and SYDVKM. This CDR3 spans 14 amino acids. The sequenced CDR3 bases are TGTGCCAGCAGTCCAGACAGGCCCCTTATCGGC. Its translation is CASSPDRPLIG. The full CDR3 is CASSPDRPLIGYTF.

To note about this clone: The read comes to an end 3 residues before the CDR3 does, leaving the germline J gene to fill in the end. The chain recombines TRBV7-2 with TRBJ1-4, with D unclear. This CDR3 contains 15 residues. Germline assignment: CDR1 SGHTA and CDR2 FQGNSA. Between the trimmed V and J ends, which lost 1 base and 5 bases, there was a span of 11 bases. The chain's CDR3 is CASSLVGSGNEKLFF. The DNA read from the CDR3 is TGTGCCAGCAGCTTAGTTGGCAGCGGGAATGAAAAA.

Turning to this clone: The CDR3 end lies 3 residues beyond the end of the read and is filled in from the germline J gene. This chain connects TRBV18 to TRBJ1-1, with D tentatively TRBD1 (6 bases). Between the trimmed V and J ends, which lost 6 bases and 1 base, there was a span of 15 bases. From germline, CDR1 is KGHSH and CDR2 LQKENI. The CDR3 sequence is 15 residues long. Partial CDR3 DNA: TGTGCCAGCTCCCTCAGGACAGACCCGAACACTGAA. It codes for CASSLRTDPNTE. The whole CDR3 sequence reads CASSLRTDPNTEAFF.

With respect to this clone: The read gets to within 3 residues of the CDR3 end, and the germline J gene fills in the rest. The V gene is TRBV2, the J gene TRBJ1-5, with a weak D call TRBD1 (5 bases). This CDR3 is built from 13 residues. V was cut by 3 bases and J by 4 bases, with 7 bases left in between. Germline assignment: CDR1 SNHLY and CDR2 FYNNEI. The sequenced CDR3 bases are TGTGCCAGCAGTGATCAGGGTAATCAGCCC. This translates into CASSDQGNQP. Given in full, the CDR3 is CASSDQGNQPQHF.

Turning to this clone: Coverage ceases 3 residues before the CDR3 finishes, and the germline J gene fills in the end. The chain joins TRBV5-1 to TRBJ2-2; D not resolved. Germline V gives CDR1 SGHRS, CDR2 YFSETQ. Trimming stripped 1 base from V and 5 bases from J, with 12 bases between. The CDR3 is 15 amino acids. The sequenced CDR3 bases are TGCGCCAGCAGCTTGCGATCGTCCCGGACCGGGGAG. This gives the protein CASSLRSSRTGE. The whole CDR3 sequence reads CASSLRSSRTGELFF.

Its frequency marks this clone as medium-sized. The sequenced fragment ends 3 residues before the CDR3 boundary, so the rest is inferred from the germline J gene. V usage is TRBV29-1 and J usage is TRBJ1-3; D is uncertain. The CDR3 is made up of 13 amino acids. V was clipped by 5 bases and J by 0 bases, with 8 bases between them. CDR1 and CDR2 from the germline V gene are SQVTM and ANQGSEA. CDR3 bases read: TGCAGCGTTAAACTGAGCTCTGGAAACACC. This gives the protein CSVKLSSGNT. The entire CDR3 is CSVKLSSGNTIYF.